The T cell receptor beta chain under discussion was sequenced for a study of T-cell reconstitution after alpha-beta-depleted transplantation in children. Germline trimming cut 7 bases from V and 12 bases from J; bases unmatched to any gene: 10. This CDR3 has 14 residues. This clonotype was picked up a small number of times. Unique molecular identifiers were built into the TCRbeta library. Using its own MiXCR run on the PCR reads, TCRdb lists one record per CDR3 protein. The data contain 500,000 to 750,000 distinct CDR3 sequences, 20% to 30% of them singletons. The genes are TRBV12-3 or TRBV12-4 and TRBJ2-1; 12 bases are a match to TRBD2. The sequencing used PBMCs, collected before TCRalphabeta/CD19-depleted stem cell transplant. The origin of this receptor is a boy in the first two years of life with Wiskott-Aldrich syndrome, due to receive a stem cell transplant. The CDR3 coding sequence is TGTGCCAGCATTCTAGCGGGAGGGGAATTGGGGCAGTTCTTC. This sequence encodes CASILAGGELGQFF.